This T cell receptor beta chain was obtained from a study of control samples from healthy donors and cancer patients. Method: immunoSEQ multiplex PCR; TCRdb's copy keeps in-frame clones and lacks some. The sample includes 55,000 to 90,000 clones, 84% of them seen just once. V gave up 4 bases and J gave up 3 bases, with 16 bases separating them. The CDR3 is made up of 14 amino acids. The germline V gene has CDR1 GTSNPN and CDR2 SVGIG (reference sequence). This sequence was found in a man between 50 and 59 years old in good health. This chain uses TRBV30 with TRBJ2-7; D gene ambiguous. Sequencing was performed on blood. The CDR3 region is CAWKVGPGVYEQYF. For the CDR3, the DNA is TGTGCCTGGAAGGTAGGCCCAGGAGTCTACGAGCAGTACTTC. Combining the CDR3 with reference TRBV30 and TRBJ2-7 gives the whole variable domain SQTIHQWPATLVQPVGSPLSLECTVEGTSNPNLYWYRQAAGRGLQLLFYSVGIGQISSEVPQNLSASRPQDRQFILSSKKLLLSDSGFYLCAWKVGPGVYEQYFGPGTRLTVT.